The T cell receptor (beta chain) described here comes from a study of T cells in Graves' hyperthyroidism and ophthalmopathy. The study enrolled patients aged 18 to 65 with newly diagnosed hyperthyroidism of under 2 months' duration. Blood from later-ophthalmopathy patients was taken at first hyperthyroidism diagnosis. The TCR beta CDR3 regions underwent amplification using RNA transcripts as the source. First-round RT-PCR targeting the TCR CDR3 was performed with the HTBI primer set. TCRdb reanalysed the multiplex PCR reads using MiXCR and keeps one entry per CDR3 protein. Of more than 300,000 distinct CDR3 sequences listed, about a sixth are singletons. This clonotype has a count of ten or more. The CDR3 sequence is 16 residues long. V was pared by 7 bases and J by 0 bases, with 16 bases between. Germline V gene data show CDR1 as LNHDA and CDR2 as SQIVND (reference sequence).

The V and J genes are TRBV19 and TRBJ1-3, with TRBD1 as a possible D gene (6 bases). The sample consisted of blood. The TCR comes from a woman aged 25 to 39 with Graves' hyperthyroidism that later progressed to Graves' ophthalmopathy. CDR3: CASTNRGAISGNTIYF. The DNA for the CDR3 is TGTGCCAGTACGAATCGGGGGGCGATCTCTGGAAACACCATATATTTT.